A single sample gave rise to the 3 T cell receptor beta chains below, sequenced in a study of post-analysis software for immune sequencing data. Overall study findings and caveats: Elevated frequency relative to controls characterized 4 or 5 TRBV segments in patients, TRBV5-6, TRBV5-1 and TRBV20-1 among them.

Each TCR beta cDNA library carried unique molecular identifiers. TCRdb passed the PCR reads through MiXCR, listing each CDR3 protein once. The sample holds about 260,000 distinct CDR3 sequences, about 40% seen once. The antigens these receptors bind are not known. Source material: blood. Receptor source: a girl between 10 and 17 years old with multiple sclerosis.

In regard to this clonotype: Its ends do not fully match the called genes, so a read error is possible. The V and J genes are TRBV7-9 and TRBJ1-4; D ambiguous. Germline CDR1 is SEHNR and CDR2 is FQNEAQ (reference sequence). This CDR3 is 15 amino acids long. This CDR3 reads CASSLDGATNEKLYF. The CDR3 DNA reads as TGTGCCAGCAGTTTGGACGGCGCAACTAATGAAAAACTGTATTTT. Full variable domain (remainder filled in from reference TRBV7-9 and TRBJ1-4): DTGVSQNPRHKITKRGQNVTFRCDPISEHNRLYWYRQTLGQGPEFLTYFQNEAQLEKSRLLSDRFSAERPKGSFSTLEIQRTEQGDSAMYLCASSLDGATNEKLYFGSGTQLSVL.

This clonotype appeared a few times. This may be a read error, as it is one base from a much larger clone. CDR3 sequence: CSVVGGSFMNNEQYF. The CDR3, as DNA: TGCAGCGTTGTCGGCGGGTCGTTCATGAACAATGAGCAGTACTTC. This chain links TRBV29-1 with TRBJ2-1; the D gene is possibly TRBD2 (5 bases). The end of the DNA is better explained by TRBJ2-7, so the J call may be wrong. The germline V gene encodes CDR1 SQVTM and CDR2 ANQGSEA. The length of the CDR3 is 15 residues.

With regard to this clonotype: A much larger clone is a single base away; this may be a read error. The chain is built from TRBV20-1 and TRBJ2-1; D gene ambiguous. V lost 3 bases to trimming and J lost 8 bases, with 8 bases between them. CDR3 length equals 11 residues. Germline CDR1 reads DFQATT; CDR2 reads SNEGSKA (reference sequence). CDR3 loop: CSARRGDEQFF. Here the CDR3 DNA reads TGCAGTGCTAGGCGTGGAGATGAGCAGTTCTTC.